These 18 T cell receptor beta chains originate from one sample sequenced in a study of blood T cell repertoires in COVID-19. Clones were sequenced by immunoSEQ multiplex PCR, and TCRdb holds only the in-frame ones, with some missing. The sample has about 130,000 clones, more than 85% seen once; the top ten hold around 18%. The source material was peripheral blood. Receptor source: a man aged 50 to 59 with active or convalescent COVID-19.

This clone appeared once. This rearrangement joins TRBV12-5 to TRBJ1-3; D remains ambiguous. The length of the CDR3 is 18 residues. The germline CDR1 and CDR2 sequences are LGHNT and FRNRAP. The V gene lost 3 bases and the J gene lost 0 bases, with 18 bases spanning the gap. The CDR3 loop reads CASGLNLDHYPSGNTIYF. The DNA of the CDR3 is TGTGCTAGTGGTTTAAATCTGGATCACTATCCCTCTGGAAACACCATATATTTT.

This chain uses TRBV5-1 with TRBJ2-6; D is perhaps TRBD2 (6 bases). CDR3 size: 17 residues. With 7 bases removed from V and 0 bases from J, the gap between germline ends came to 17 bases. Germline V gene data show CDR1 as SGHRS and CDR2 as YFSETQ. The CDR3 bases are TGCGCCAGCCACGGCGGGGCTGTACTCTCTGGGGCCAACGTCCTGACTTTC. It encodes CASHGGAVLSGANVLTF.

This chain uses TRBV7-2 with TRBJ2-4, with no clear D. Germline V gene data show CDR1 as SGHTA and CDR2 as FQGNSA. The CDR3 spans 16 residues. Trimming took off 2 bases at V and 6 bases at J, with 17 bases between the two ends. The CDR3 sequence is CASSLSHRPQINIQYF. In DNA, the CDR3 is TGTGCCAGCAGCTTATCCCACAGACCACAGATAAACATTCAGTACTTC.

V is TRBV12-3 or TRBV12-4 and J is TRBJ2-3; the D gene is possibly TRBD1 (6 bases). This CDR3 region has 13 residues. Trimming cost V 7 bases and J 3 bases, with 11 bases left between them. The CDR3 DNA reads TGTGCCAGCAAAGAGACAGGAACAGATACGCAGTATTTT. Encoded protein: CASKETGTDTQYF.

The gene calls are TRBV9 and TRBJ1-1, with D possibly being TRBD1 (5 bases). Germline values: CDR1 SGDLS, CDR2 YYNGEE. The CDR3 runs 15 residues. V gave up 4 bases and J gave up 4 bases, with 17 bases separating them. CDR3 nucleotide sequence: TGTGCCAGCAGCCCTACTTGGGTCGGGGGCACTGAAGCTTTCTTT. Amino acid sequence: CASSPTWVGGTEAFF.

The gene calls are TRBV13 and TRBJ2-5; a possible D gene is TRBD2 (5 bases). Trimming left V 4 bases short and J 1 base short, with 10 bases between. CDR3 length: 14 residues. The germline CDR1 and CDR2 sequences are PRHDT and FYEKMQ (reference sequence). CDR3 sequence reads: CASSSSGGQETQYF. The CDR3 nucleotides read TGTGCCAGCAGCTCCTCAGGAGGCCAAGAGACCCAGTACTTC. Full variable domain (rest looked up from reference TRBV13 and TRBJ2-5): AAGVIQSPRHLIKEKRETATLKCYPIPRHDTVYWYQQGPGQDPQFLISFYEKMQSDKGSIPDRFSAQQFSDYHSELNMSSLELGDSALYFCASSSSGGQETQYFGPGTRLLVL.

The gene calls are TRBV6-5 and TRBJ1-3; D is possibly TRBD1 (6 bases). V was clipped by 4 bases and J by 0 bases, with 13 bases between them. CDR3 length equals 16 residues. Germline CDR1 reads MNHEY; CDR2 reads SVGAGI. CDR3 in amino acids: CASSFGGMSSGNTIYF. For the CDR3, the DNA is TGTGCCAGCAGTTTTGGGGGCATGAGCTCTGGAAACACCATATATTTT.

V gene TRBV24-1 combines with J gene TRBJ1-2; the D is unclear. The CDR3 is 13 residues long. The germline gives CDR1 KGHDR, CDR2 SFDVKD. V was cut by 7 bases and J by 5 bases, with 13 bases left in between. The CDR3 loop reads CATRAAEGYGYTF. Written as DNA, the CDR3 is TGTGCCACCAGGGCCGCAGAGGGATATGGCTACACCTTC.

The chain recombines TRBV29-1 with TRBJ1-2; D gene uncertain. The CDR3 loop spans 13 amino acids. CDR1 is SQVTM, CDR2 ANQGSEA, per germline. V gave up 3 bases and J gave up 5 bases, with 13 bases separating them. The CDR3 loop reads CSVEAGRGYGYTF. CDR3 DNA: TGCAGCGTTGAGGCAGGAAGAGGGTATGGCTACACCTTC. The full variable domain, in which reference TRBV29-1 and TRBJ1-2 provide the parts outside the CDR3, is SAVISQKPSRDICQRGTSLTIQCQVDSQVTMMFWYRQQPGQSLTLIATANQGSEATYESGFVIDKFPISRPNLTFSTLTVSNMSPEDSSIYLCSVEAGRGYGYTFGSGTRLTVV.

The chain uses TRBV6-1 and TRBJ1-4, with 8 bases that match TRBD1. V dropped 3 bases and J dropped 7; count of bases not matched to a gene: 16. Germline V gene data show CDR1 as MNHNS and CDR2 as SASEGT. This CDR3 region has 18 residues. CDR3 in DNA: TGTGCCAGCAGTGATCCCGGACAGGGATTAAGGCAGGCTGAAAAACTGTTTTTT. Protein sequence: CASSDPGQGLRQAEKLFF.

DNA for the CDR3: TGTGCCAGCAGGACGGGACAGGAAAACTATGGCTACACCTTC. It codes for CASRTGQENYGYTF. The rearrangement links TRBV6-1 to TRBJ1-2, with 8 bases matching TRBD1. J gave up 2 bases and V 6 bases, and 5 bases lay outside the gene matches. CDR1 is MNHNS, CDR2 SASEGT, per germline. The CDR3 covers 14 residues.

The gene calls are TRBV2 and TRBJ1-5; no definite D call. V was clipped by 4 bases and J by 5 bases, with 9 bases between them. The CDR3 is made up of 13 amino acids. Germline V gives CDR1 SNHLY, CDR2 FYNNEI. The CDR3 sequence is CASSGPSDQPQHF. DNA of the CDR3: TGTGCCAGCAGTGGGCCCTCAGATCAGCCCCAGCATTTT.

The CDR3 loop is CASSQGGRGRLNEQFF. For the CDR3, the DNA is TGTGCCAGCAGCCAAGGGGGCAGGGGGCGCCTCAATGAGCAGTTCTTC. V and J are TRBV3-1 (or the pseudogene TRBV3-2) and TRBJ2-1, with TRBD1 matching 8 bases. J was trimmed by 6 bases and V by 1 base; bases with no gene match: 8. This CDR3 comprises 16 residues. From germline, CDR1 is LGHDT and CDR2 YNNKEL (reference sequence).

This clone was recorded only once. V usage is TRBV24-1 and J usage is TRBJ1-1; D unclear. V dropped 9 bases and J dropped 0 bases, with 10 bases sitting between them. Germline V lookup: CDR1 KGHDR, CDR2 SFDVKD. The CDR3 is 13 residues long. Here the CDR3 reads CATREEMNTEAFF. CDR3 in DNA: TGTGCCACCCGAGAAGAGATGAACACTGAAGCTTTCTTT.

The chain employs TRBV19 and TRBJ1-1; D gene uncertain. The CDR3 sequence is 13 residues long. The germline gives CDR1 LNHDA, CDR2 SQIVND (reference sequence). V lost 8 bases and J lost 4, with 14 bases in between. The CDR3, as DNA: TGTGCCAGTGGGAGAAAGGAGGGCACTGAAGCTTTCTTT. Its translation: CASGRKEGTEAFF.

The CDR3 DNA reads TGCGCCAGCAGCTTGGCGGGGGAATCGAACACTGAAGCTTTCTTT. It encodes CASSLAGESNTEAFF. V gene TRBV5-1 combines with J gene TRBJ1-1; weak D call: TRBD1 (5 bases). The CDR3 sequence is 15 residues long. CDR1 is SGHRS and CDR2 is YFSETQ in the germline V gene. V lost 0 bases and J lost 1, with 10 bases in between.

This chain connects TRBV30 to TRBJ2-3; 7 positions match TRBD1. This CDR3 is 15 amino acids long. CDR1 is GTSNPN, CDR2 SVGIG, per germline (reference sequence). Germline trimming cut 4 bases from V and 5 bases from J; bases unmatched to any gene: 12. CDR3 coding DNA: TGTGCCTGGACCCTGGGGCAGGGGGAGTTAGATACGCAGTATTTT. It yields the protein CAWTLGQGELDTQYF.

CDR3 residues: CASSESVRNYGYTF. CDR3 bases: TGTGCCAGCAGTGAATCGGTCAGGAACTATGGCTACACCTTC. The chain joins TRBV25-1 to TRBJ1-2; D not resolved. CDR3 length equals 14 residues. With 1 base removed from V and 2 bases from J, the gap between germline ends came to 8 bases. Germline loops: CDR1 MGHDK, CDR2 SYGVNS.